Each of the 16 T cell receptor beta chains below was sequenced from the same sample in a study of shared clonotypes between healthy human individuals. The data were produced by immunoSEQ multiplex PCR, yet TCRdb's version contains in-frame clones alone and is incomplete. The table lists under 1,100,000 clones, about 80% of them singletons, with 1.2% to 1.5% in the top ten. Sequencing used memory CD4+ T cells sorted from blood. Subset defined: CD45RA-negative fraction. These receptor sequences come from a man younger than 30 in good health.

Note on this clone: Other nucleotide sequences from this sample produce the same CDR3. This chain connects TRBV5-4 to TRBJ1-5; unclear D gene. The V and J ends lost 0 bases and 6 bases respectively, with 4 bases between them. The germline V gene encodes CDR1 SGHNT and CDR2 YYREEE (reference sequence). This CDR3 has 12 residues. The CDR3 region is CASSLAGQPQHF. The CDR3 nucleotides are TGTGCCAGCAGCTTGGCGGGTCAGCCCCAGCATTTT. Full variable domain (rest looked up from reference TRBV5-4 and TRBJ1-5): ETGVTQSPTHLIKTRGQQVTLRCSSQSGHNTVSWYQQALGQGPQFIFQYYREEENGRGNFPPRFSGLQFPNYSSELNVNALELDDSALYLCASSLAGQPQHFGDGTRLSIL.

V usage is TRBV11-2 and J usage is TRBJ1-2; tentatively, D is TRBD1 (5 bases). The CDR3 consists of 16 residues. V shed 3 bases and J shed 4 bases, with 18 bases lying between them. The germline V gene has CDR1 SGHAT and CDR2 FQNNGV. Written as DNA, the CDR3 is TGTGCCAGCAGCTTCGGGTGGGGGATCGGGCCCTATGGCTACACCTTC. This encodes CASSFGWGIGPYGYTF.

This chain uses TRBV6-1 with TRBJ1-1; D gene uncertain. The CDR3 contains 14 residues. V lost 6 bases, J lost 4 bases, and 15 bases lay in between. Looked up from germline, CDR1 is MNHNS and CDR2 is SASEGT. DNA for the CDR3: TGTGCCAGCAGGTCCGGGCCACTGGGCACTGAAGCTTTCTTT. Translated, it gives CASRSGPLGTEAFF.

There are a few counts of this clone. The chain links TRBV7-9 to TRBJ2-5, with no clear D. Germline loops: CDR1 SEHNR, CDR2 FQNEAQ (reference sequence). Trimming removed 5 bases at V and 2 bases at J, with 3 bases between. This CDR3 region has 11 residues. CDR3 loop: CASSPQETQYF. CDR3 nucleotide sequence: TGTGCCAGCAGCCCTCAAGAGACCCAGTACTTC.

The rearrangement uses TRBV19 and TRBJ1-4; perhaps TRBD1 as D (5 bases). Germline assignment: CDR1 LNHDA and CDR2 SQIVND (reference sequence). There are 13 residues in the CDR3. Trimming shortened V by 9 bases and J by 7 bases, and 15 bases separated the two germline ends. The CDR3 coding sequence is TGTGCCAGCACGGCGGGGCACGGTGAAAAACTGTTTTTT. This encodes CASTAGHGEKLFF. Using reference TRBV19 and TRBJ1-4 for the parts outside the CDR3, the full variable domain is DGGITQSPKYLFRKEGQNVTLSCEQNLNHDAMYWYRQDPGQGLRLIYYSQIVNDFQKGDIAEGYSVSREKKESFPLTVTSAQKNPTAFYLCASTAGHGEKLFFGSGTQLSVL.

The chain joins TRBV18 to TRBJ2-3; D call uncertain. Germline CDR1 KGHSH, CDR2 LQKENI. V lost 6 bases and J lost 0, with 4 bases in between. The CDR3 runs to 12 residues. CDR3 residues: CASSDSTDTQYF. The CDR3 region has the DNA TGTGCCAGCTCCGACAGCACAGATACGCAGTATTTT.

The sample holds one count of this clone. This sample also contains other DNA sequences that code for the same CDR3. The CDR3 sequence: CAISRTGNTEAFF. DNA for the CDR3: TGTGCCATCAGCAGAACCGGTAACACTGAAGCTTTCTTT. The rearrangement links TRBV10-3 to TRBJ1-1, with D unresolved. The CDR3 extends over 13 amino acids. Germline V CDR1 and CDR2: ENHRY, SYGVKD. Trimming left V 6 bases short and J 2 bases short, with 10 bases between.

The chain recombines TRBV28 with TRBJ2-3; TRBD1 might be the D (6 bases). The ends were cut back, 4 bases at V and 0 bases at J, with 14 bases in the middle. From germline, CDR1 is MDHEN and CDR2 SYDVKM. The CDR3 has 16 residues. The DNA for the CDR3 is TGTGCCAGCAGTTGGGAATTAGGGGGAAGCACAGATACGCAGTATTTT. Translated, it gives CASSWELGGSTDTQYF.

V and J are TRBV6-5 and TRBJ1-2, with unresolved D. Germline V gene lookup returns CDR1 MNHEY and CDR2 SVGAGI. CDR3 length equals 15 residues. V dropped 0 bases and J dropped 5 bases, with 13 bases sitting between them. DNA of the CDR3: TGTGCCAGCAGTTACTCGATGTACAGCCCTTATGGCTACACCTTC. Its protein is CASSYSMYSPYGYTF.

CDR3 protein: CASSVRDSSYEQYF. In DNA form, the CDR3 reads TGTGCCAGCAGTGTCCGGGACAGCTCCTACGAGCAGTACTTC. V usage is TRBV6-5 and J usage is TRBJ2-7; 7 positions agree with TRBD1. The CDR3 runs to 14 residues. The V gene's germline CDR1 is MNHEY and CDR2 SVGAGI. V lost 5 bases, J lost 0 bases, and 4 bases stayed unmatched.

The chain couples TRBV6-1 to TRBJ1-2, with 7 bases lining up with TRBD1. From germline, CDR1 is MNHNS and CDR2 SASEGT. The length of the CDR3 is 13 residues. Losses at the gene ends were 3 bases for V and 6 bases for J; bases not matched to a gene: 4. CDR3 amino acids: CASSEYRGNGYTF. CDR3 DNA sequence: TGTGCCAGCAGTGAGTACAGGGGTAATGGCTACACCTTC.

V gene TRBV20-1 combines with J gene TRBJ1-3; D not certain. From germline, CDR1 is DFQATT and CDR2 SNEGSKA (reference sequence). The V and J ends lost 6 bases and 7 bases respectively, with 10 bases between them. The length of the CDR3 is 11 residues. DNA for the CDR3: TGCAGTGCCGAGGATGGGAACACCATATATTTT. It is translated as CSAEDGNTIYF.

The CDR3 reads CAISGRLAAYEQYF. The CDR3 DNA reads as TGTGCCATCAGTGGAAGGCTAGCAGCCTACGAGCAGTACTTC. The chain employs TRBV10-3 and TRBJ2-7; D perhaps matches TRBD2 (5 bases). The CDR3 covers 14 residues. Between the trimmed V and J ends, which lost 4 bases and 2 bases, there was a span of 12 bases. Germline V gives CDR1 ENHRY, CDR2 SYGVKD.

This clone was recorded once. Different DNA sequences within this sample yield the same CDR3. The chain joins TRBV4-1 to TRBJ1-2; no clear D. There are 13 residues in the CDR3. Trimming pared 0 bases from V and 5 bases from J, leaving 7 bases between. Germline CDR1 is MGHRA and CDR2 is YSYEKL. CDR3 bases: TGCGCCAGCAGCCAAGAGGGCGGATATGGCTACACCTTC. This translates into CASSQEGGYGYTF.

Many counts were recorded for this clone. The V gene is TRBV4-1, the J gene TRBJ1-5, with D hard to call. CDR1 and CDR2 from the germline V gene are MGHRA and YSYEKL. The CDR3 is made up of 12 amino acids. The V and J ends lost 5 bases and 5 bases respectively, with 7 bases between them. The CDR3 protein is CASSDFDQPQHF. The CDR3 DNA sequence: TGCGCCAGCAGCGATTTTGATCAGCCCCAGCATTTT.

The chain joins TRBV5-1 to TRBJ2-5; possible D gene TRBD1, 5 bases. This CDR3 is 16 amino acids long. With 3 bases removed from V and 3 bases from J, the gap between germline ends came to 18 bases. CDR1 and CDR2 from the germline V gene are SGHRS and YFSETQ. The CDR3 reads CASSSLPDSAKETQYF. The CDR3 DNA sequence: TGCGCCAGCAGCTCACTTCCAGACAGCGCTAAAGAGACCCAGTACTTC.